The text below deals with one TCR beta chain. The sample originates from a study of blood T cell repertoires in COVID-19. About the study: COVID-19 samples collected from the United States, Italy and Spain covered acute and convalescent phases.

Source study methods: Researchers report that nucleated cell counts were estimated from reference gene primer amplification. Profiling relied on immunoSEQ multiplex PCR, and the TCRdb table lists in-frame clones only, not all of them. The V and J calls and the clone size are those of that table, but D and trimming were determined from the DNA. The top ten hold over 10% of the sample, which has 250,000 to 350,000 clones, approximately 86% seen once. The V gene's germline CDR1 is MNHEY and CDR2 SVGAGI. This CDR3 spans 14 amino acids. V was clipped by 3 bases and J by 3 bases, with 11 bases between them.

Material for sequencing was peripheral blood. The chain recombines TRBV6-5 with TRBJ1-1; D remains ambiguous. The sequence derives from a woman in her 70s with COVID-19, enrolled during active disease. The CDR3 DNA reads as TGTGCCAGCAGTTATGTCCCTAGAGACACTGAAGCTTTCTTT. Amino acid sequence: CASSYVPRDTEAFF.